This entry lists 9 T cell receptor beta chains sequenced from one sample in a study of T cell responses to AZD1222 COVID-19 vaccine. TCRdb keeps only in-frame clones here, not all; method: immunoSEQ multiplex PCR. The table has 150,000 to 200,000 clones, around 90% seen once; the top ten hold 1.5% to 2%. Sequences were derived from peripheral blood, sampled on day 0 of AZD1222 vaccination. The receptor set was obtained from an adult in good health.

This rearrangement joins TRBV19 to TRBJ1-1, with TRBD1 as a possible D gene (5 bases). Germline V gene sequence: CDR1 LNHDA, CDR2 SQIVND (reference sequence). V was trimmed by 7 bases and J by 5 bases, leaving 17 bases between them. The CDR3 is 14 amino acids. The CDR3 reads CASINVGGRTEAFF. CDR3 coding DNA: TGTGCCAGTATTAACGTTGGGGGTAGGACTGAAGCTTTCTTT.

The rearrangement links TRBV7-6 to TRBJ1-2; no reliable D call. The length of the CDR3 is 14 residues. The V gene lost 2 bases and the J gene lost 0 bases, with 7 bases spanning the gap. Germline CDR1 is SGHVS and CDR2 is FNYEAQ. Here the CDR3 DNA reads TGTGCCAGCAGCTTAAATAATGCTAACTATGGCTACACCTTC. Its protein is CASSLNNANYGYTF.

The chain has TRBV10-3 and TRBJ1-5, with D hard to call. Looked up from germline, CDR1 is ENHRY and CDR2 is SYGVKD. The CDR3 consists of 12 residues. With 0 bases removed from V and 3 bases from J, the gap between germline ends came to 0 bases. CDR3 region: CAISESNQPQHF. The DNA of the CDR3 is TGTGCCATCAGTGAGTCCAATCAGCCCCAGCATTTT.

The chain joins TRBV5-1 to TRBJ1-3; a weak D match, TRBD1 (6 bases). The V gene lost 4 bases and the J gene lost 12 bases, with 23 bases spanning the gap. The CDR3 extends over 15 amino acids. The germline CDR1 and CDR2 sequences are SGHRS and YFSETQ. CDR3 protein: CASSQDPTGTYHIYF. CDR3 bases: TGCGCCAGCAGCCAGGACCCAACAGGGACCTACCACATATATTTT. The full variable domain, its missing parts supplied by reference TRBV5-1 and TRBJ1-3, is KAGVTQTPRYLIKTRGQQVTLSCSPISGHRSVSWYQQTPGQGLQFLFEYFSETQRNKGNFPGRFSGRQFSNSRSEMNVSTLELGDSALYLCASSQDPTGTYHIYFGEGSWLTVV.

V gene TRBV7-9 combines with J gene TRBJ1-1; 9 bases line up with TRBD1. The germline gives CDR1 SEHNR, CDR2 FQNEAQ (reference sequence). This CDR3 has 16 residues. The V segment lost 4 bases and the J segment 1 base; nucleotides outside the gene matches: 7. Here the CDR3 reads CASSSRTGVANTEAFF. The DNA for the CDR3 is TGTGCCAGCAGCTCGAGGACAGGGGTCGCGAACACTGAAGCTTTCTTT. Full variable domain (outside the CDR3, taken from reference TRBV7-9 and TRBJ1-1): DTGVSQNPRHKITKRGQNVTFRCDPISEHNRLYWYRQTLGQGPEFLTYFQNEAQLEKSRLLSDRFSAERPKGSFSTLEIQRTEQGDSAMYLCASSSRTGVANTEAFFGQGTRLTVV.

This sequence joins TRBV2 and TRBJ1-3; 7 bases align to TRBD1. The trim removed 6 bases at V and 3 bases at J, leaving 5 bases unmatched. CDR1 is SNHLY and CDR2 is FYNNEI in the germline V gene. The CDR3 contains 14 residues. This chain's CDR3 is CASRLDRVGNTIYF. The DNA for the CDR3 is TGTGCCAGCAGACTCGACAGGGTTGGAAACACCATATATTTT.

The CDR3: CATSRDANYGYTF. Written as DNA, the CDR3 is TGTGCCACCAGCCGGGACGCTAACTATGGCTACACCTTC. V and J are TRBV24-1 and TRBJ1-2; maybe TRBD1 (5 bases). V was cut by 7 bases and J by 0 bases, with 8 bases left in between. CDR3 length: 13 amino acids. Germline CDR1 reads KGHDR; CDR2 reads SFDVKD.

The V call is TRBV28, the J call TRBJ1-1; D not resolved. In germline, CDR1 is MDHEN, CDR2 SYDVKM. Trimming cost V 6 bases and J 10 bases, with 15 bases left between them. The CDR3 covers 12 residues. As DNA, the CDR3 is TGTGCCAGCAGACAAACTCAAATAGGAGCTTTCTTT. It specifies CASRQTQIGAFF. Variable domain in full (rest from reference TRBV28 and TRBJ1-1): DVKVTQSSRYLVKRTGEKVFLECVQDMDHENMFWYRQDPGLGLRLIYFSYDVKMKEKGDIPEGYSVSREKKERFSLILESASTNQTSMYLCASRQTQIGAFFGQGTRLTVV.

V and J are TRBV6-5 and TRBJ1-4; D possibly corresponds to TRBD1 (5 bases). The CDR3 sequence is 16 residues long. With 0 bases removed from V and 0 bases from J, the gap between germline ends came to 8 bases. Germline-derived CDR1 and CDR2 are MNHEY and SVGAGI. The CDR3 loop reads CASSYSIQATNEKLFF. The CDR3, as DNA: TGTGCCAGCAGTTACTCGATACAGGCAACTAATGAAAAACTGTTTTTT.